The 4 T cell receptor beta chains below come from one sample, sequenced in a study of shared clonotypes between healthy human individuals. Data came from immunoSEQ multiplex PCR; TCRdb stores just in-frame clones and leaves some out. The sample holds some 1 million clones; about 70% are singletons and the top ten take about 1.5%. Sequencing input: memory CD4+ T cells sorted from blood. Subset here: CD45RA-negative fraction. The receptors here all came from a man aged 18 to 35 in good health.

This rearrangement joins TRBV19 to TRBJ2-6, with D possibly being TRBD1 (6 bases). Trimming cost V 6 bases and J 0 bases, with 15 bases left between them. The CDR3 contains 17 residues. Germline V lookup: CDR1 LNHDA, CDR2 SQIVND (reference sequence). The CDR3 coding sequence is TGTGCCAGTAGCATCGGCAGGGGAGTCTCTGGGGCCAACGTCCTGACTTTC. This translates into CASSIGRGVSGANVLTF.

The gene calls are TRBV14 and TRBJ1-4; D is ambiguous. The germline CDR1 and CDR2 sequences are SGHDN and FVKESK. Deletions cut 3 bases from V and 0 bases from J, with 8 bases between. This CDR3 spans 15 amino acids. CDR3 in DNA: TGTGCCAGCAGCCAGAGGGCCCCAACTAATGAAAAACTGTTTTTT. Protein product: CASSQRAPTNEKLFF.

The genes are TRBV6-5 and TRBJ2-2, with unresolved D. Deletions cut 5 bases from V and 0 bases from J, with 4 bases between. Germline V gene lookup returns CDR1 MNHEY and CDR2 SVGAGI. The CDR3 covers 13 residues. The CDR3 DNA follows: TGTGCCAGCAGTCGCACGAACACCGGGGAGCTGTTTTTT. Translating gives CASSRTNTGELFF.

The chain links TRBV7-2 to TRBJ2-7; TRBD2 aligns across 9 bases. The V gene end was trimmed by 5 bases and the J gene end by 0 bases; junction bases not matched to a gene: 8. The germline V gene has CDR1 SGHTA and CDR2 FQGNSA. CDR3 length: 16 residues. The CDR3 coding sequence is TGTGCCAGCAGCGGTCTAGCGGGAAGTAGCTCCTACGAGCAGTACTTC. As protein: CASSGLAGSSSYEQYF.